This TCR beta chain was identified during a study of cytomegalovirus exposure and HLA in healthy donors. Primers for the PCR totalled 60 Vbeta and 13 Jbeta. Only in-frame clones appear in the TCRdb table, and some are missing; sequencing was by immunoSEQ multiplex PCR. Its table lists around 140,000 clones. The sequenced sample was PBMCs. The clonotype was recovered from a woman aged 45 to 65 in good health and CMV-seronegative.

Here the CDR3 reads CASSDRAYTGELFF. As DNA, the CDR3 is TGTGCCAGCAGTGACAGGGCTTACACCGGGGAGCTGTTTTTT. The chain recombines TRBV6-1 with TRBJ2-2; a possible D gene is TRBD1 (5 bases). Trimming removed 3 bases from V and 3 bases from J, with 8 bases in between. Per germline, CDR1 MNHNS and CDR2 SASEGT. The CDR3 contains 14 residues.